This T cell receptor (beta chain) was profiled in a study of cytomegalovirus exposure and HLA in healthy donors. Study observations and caveats: A list of more than 150 TCR beta chains associated with cytomegalovirus was given. While the bulk of TCR sequences proved rare, some public TCRs turned up in many donors.

Sequencing was performed with immunoSEQ multiplex PCR; in TCRdb, only in-frame clones are kept and a portion is missing. The sample has 150,000 to 200,000 clones, under 95% seen once. V dropped 5 bases and J dropped 4 bases, with 19 bases sitting between them. The CDR3 is made up of 16 amino acids. Germline V gene lookup returns CDR1 SGHRS and CDR2 YFSETQ. The table lists this clone with a few counts. What it binds is unknown. Sequences were obtained from PBMCs. The chain combines TRBV5-1 with TRBJ1-5; D ambiguous. The receptor's source is a woman aged 18-29 years in good health and CMV-seropositive. CDR3 sequence: CASRGGGGKENQPQHF. The CDR3 DNA reads as TGCGCCAGCAGGGGAGGTGGCGGTAAGGAAAATCAGCCCCAGCATTTT.